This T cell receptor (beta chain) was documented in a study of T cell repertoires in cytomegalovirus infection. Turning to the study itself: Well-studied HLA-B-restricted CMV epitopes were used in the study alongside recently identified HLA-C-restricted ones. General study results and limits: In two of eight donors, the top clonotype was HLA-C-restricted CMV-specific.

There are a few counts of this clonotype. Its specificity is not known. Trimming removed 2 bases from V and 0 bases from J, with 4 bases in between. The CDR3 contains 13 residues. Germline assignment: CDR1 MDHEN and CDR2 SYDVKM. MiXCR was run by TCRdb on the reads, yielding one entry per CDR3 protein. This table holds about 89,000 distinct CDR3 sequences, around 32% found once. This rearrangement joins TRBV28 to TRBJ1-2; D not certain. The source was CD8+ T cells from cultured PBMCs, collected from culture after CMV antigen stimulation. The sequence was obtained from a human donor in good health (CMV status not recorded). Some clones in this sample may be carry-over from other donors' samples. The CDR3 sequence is CASSLTPNYGYTF. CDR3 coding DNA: TGTGCCAGCAGTTTAACACCTAACTATGGCTACACCTTC.